This T cell receptor beta chain was observed in a study of CD8+ T cells in alopecia areata (dated by TCRdb to 2017 to 2018). For context, the study as a whole: The treated patients took part in an open-label pilot trial in which moderate-to-severe alopecia areata was treated with oral tofacitinib at 5 to 10 mg twice daily. Patients stayed on tofacitinib for 6 to 18 months and then had 6 months of follow-up off drug so that delayed response and recurrence could be assessed. The study used high-throughput TCRbeta sequencing to examine T cell clonal expansion in alopecia areata, in both the C3H/HeJ mouse model and human patients. Human TCRbeta sequencing covered scalp tissue and sorted CD4+ and CD8+ peripheral blood T cells from patchy and totalis/universalis alopecia areata patients and healthy controls. Biopsies were taken from tofacitinib-treated patients at baseline and at 4 and 24 weeks of treatment, and a later scalp biopsy was taken in several of the tofacitinib-treated patients. Scalp clonality was compared among normal scalp (n=4), patchy alopecia areata scalp (n=8), and alopecia totalis/universalis scalp (n=8). RNA was extracted with the PAXgene miRNA kit for fixed scalp, the miRNeasy kit for PBMCs, and the RNeasy kit for mouse skin. Amplification of TCRbeta CDR3 regions was done by immunoSEQ multiplex PCR using 35 Vbeta forward primers and 13 Jbeta reverse primers.

At the junction V is shortened by 8 bases and J by 9 bases; bases outside the gene matches: 13. Looking up the germline V gene yields CDR1 SQVTM and CDR2 ANQGSEA. The CDR3 has 14 amino acids, counting the end cysteine and phenylalanine. Only the CDR3 part of the read is kept: 42 bases, read in frame from the first base. Libraries were made using the immunoSEQ multiplex PCR assay. For TCR sequencing, RNA was extracted from every sample and reverse transcribed into cDNA to serve as template. First-strand cDNA was synthesized using SuperScript III with a 2:1 mix of oligo-dT and random hexamers. A synthetic immune receptor repertoire was used to measure amplification bias, and any remaining bias was corrected computationally. In the paper's pipeline: Raw reads were preprocessed to remove errors, and CDR3 was defined by IMGT conventions from the conserved cysteine to phenylalanine. Clonality was calculated as 1 minus Shannon entropy normalized by log2 of the number of productive unique TCRs. Scalp TCRbeta sequences were cross-referenced with sorted blood CD4 and CD8 repertoires so that the CD4 or CD8 identity of scalp clones could be inferred. Sourced from immuneACCESS, this table was stored by TCRdb with only in-frame sequences that have V and J called. A share of the clones is absent; for the studies checked, an unresolved V gene accounts for under half, and the remainder has no known explanation. Clone size and V and J calls were adopted from that table, with D and trimming inferred from the DNA. The sample records about 180,000 clones, roughly 63% of which are singletons. The biggest ten clones account for over 1.5% of the sample.

This clone was seen a few times. Its antigen has not been determined. One base away there is no much larger clone; base qualities are not given. Study-wide findings and limitations: Unlike mouse skin, which is dominated by gammadelta T cells, normal human skin has resident alphabeta T cells that are also sequenced, and this complicates analysis of the scalp TCR repertoire. Compared with normal scalp, lesional scalp had higher clonality and more expanded CD8+ clones, particularly in alopecia totalis/universalis, a pattern that suggests antigenic drive. Shared TCR sequences between patients were less evident than in mice, which may be partly attributable to HLA diversity in the patient population.

Explained via the paper, the time point label denotes: baseline before oral tofacitinib. From alopecia areata patients, peripheral blood was collected along with lesional scalp punch biopsies. PBMCs were separated by density centrifugation and stained for CD3, CD4 and CD8, after which CD4+ and CD8+ T cells were sorted on a FACSAria. Sample: CD4+ T cells sorted from blood, taken at week 0. The chain employs TRBV29-1 and TRBJ1-2; TRBD1 aligns with 12 central bases. The clonotype comes from a human donor with alopecia areata. The nucleotide sequence reads TGCAGCTCGGACCAGGGACAGGGGGCGAAAAGCTACACCTTC. The encoded protein is CSSDQGQGAKSYTF.